Sequencing of this T cell receptor (beta chain) was carried out in a study of T cell changes during pregnancy in multiple sclerosis. Libraries were prepared by immunoSEQ multiplex PCR; TCRdb keeps only in-frame clonotypes and omits some of them. In the table there are 55,000 or so clones, 92% of which are singletons. Germline V gives CDR1 LNHDA, CDR2 SQIVND (reference sequence). The CDR3 has 14 residues. The V end was cut by 7 bases, the J end by 3 bases, with 15 bases between. The sequence came from a female donor with multiple sclerosis, enrolled in a pregnancy study. This sequence joins TRBV19 and TRBJ1-1; tentative D call: TRBD1 (6 bases). This specimen consisted of CD4+ T cells from peripheral blood mononuclear cells, obtained after pregnancy. CDR3 in amino acids: CASTKRGADTEAFF. The CDR3 DNA is TGTGCCAGTACCAAGCGGGGGGCGGACACTGAAGCTTTCTTT.